These 30 T cell receptor beta chains were all obtained from the same sample, sequenced in a study of post-analysis software for immune sequencing data. Findings and caveats of the study: Controls showed lower frequencies than patients for roughly five TRBV segments, and TRBV5-6, TRBV5-1 and TRBV20-1 were among these.

The TCR beta cDNA libraries carried unique molecular identifiers. TCRdb ran MiXCR on the PCR reads and lists one entry per CDR3 protein. The data hold almost 700,000 distinct CDR3 sequences, with approximately 60% observed a single time. Their recognized antigens are unknown. The sequenced material came from blood. The receptors originated from a girl aged 2-10 years with multiple sclerosis.

The gene calls are TRBV7-9 and TRBJ2-7, with TRBD2 as a possible D gene (5 bases). Germline V gives CDR1 SEHNR, CDR2 FQNEAQ (reference sequence). Trimming cost V 5 bases and J 9 bases, with 23 bases left between them. CDR3 length: 15 residues. DNA of the CDR3: TGTGCCAGCAGCGCCCGCGGGCCAACTCTCACCGCGCAGTACTTC. Encoded protein: CASSARGPTLTAQYF.

The V gene is TRBV20-1, the J gene TRBJ2-7; 10 positions agree with TRBD2. The CDR3 contains 14 residues. In germline, CDR1 is DFQATT, CDR2 SNEGSKA (reference sequence). V shed 2 bases, J shed 3 bases, and the junction held 4 bases outside the gene matches. The CDR3, as DNA: TGCAGTGCTAGAAAACTAGCGGGGTACTACGAGCAGTACTTC. Translated, it gives CSARKLAGYYEQYF.

This chain joins TRBV11-2 and TRBJ1-2; D call uncertain. In germline, CDR1 is SGHAT, CDR2 FQNNGV. This CDR3 has 12 amino acids. Trimming took 6 bases from V and 10 from J, leaving 15 bases between them. CDR3 nucleotide sequence: TGTGCCAGCAGGGGGATGAGTCAGAACTACACCTTC. Its protein is CASRGMSQNYTF.

This chain joins TRBV4-2 and TRBJ1-2; D might be TRBD1 (6 bases). Trimming removed 5 bases from V and 4 bases from J, with 26 bases in between. This CDR3 spans 18 amino acids. Germline loops: CDR1 LGHNA, CDR2 YNFKEQ. The CDR3 loop reads CASSAEGLSGEVGYGYTF. Written as DNA, the CDR3 is TGTGCCAGCAGCGCAGAGGGTCTTTCAGGGGAGGTCGGCTATGGCTACACCTTC.

V and J are TRBV29-1 and TRBJ1-1; 8 nucleotides match TRBD1. This CDR3 has 13 amino acids. V was pared by 7 bases and J by 0 bases, with 4 bases of the junction left unmatched. Germline assignment: CDR1 SQVTM and CDR2 ANQGSEA. DNA of the CDR3: TGCAGCGGTGAGGACAGGGTGAACACTGAAGCTTTCTTT. Its protein is CSGEDRVNTEAFF. Using reference TRBV29-1 and TRBJ1-1 for the parts outside the CDR3, the full variable domain is SAVISQKPSRDICQRGTSLTIQCQVDSQVTMMFWYRQQPGQSLTLIATANQGSEATYESGFVIDKFPISRPNLTFSTLTVSNMSPEDSSIYLCSGEDRVNTEAFFGQGTRLTVV.

CDR3 region: CASRGQAETQYF. The CDR3 DNA is TGTGCCAGCAGAGGACAGGCAGAGACCCAGTACTTC. The rearrangement joins TRBV11-2 to TRBJ2-7; 7 bases align to TRBD1. The end of the DNA fits TRBJ2-5 better, so the J call may be wrong. The CDR3 contains 12 residues. Germline CDR1 SGHAT, CDR2 FQNNGV.

The table lists this clonotype with a few counts. The V and J genes are TRBV12-3 or TRBV12-4 and TRBJ1-2, with D uncertain. This CDR3 region has 16 residues. V lost 2 bases and J lost 0, with 13 bases in between. The CDR3: CASSLSSEGTNYGYTF. DNA for the CDR3: TGTGCCAGCAGTTTAAGTTCGGAGGGAACTAACTATGGCTACACCTTC.

The V call is TRBV20-1, the J call TRBJ2-1; maybe TRBD1 (6 bases). The CDR3 sequence is 15 residues long. The germline V gene has CDR1 DFQATT and CDR2 SNEGSKA (reference sequence). V was trimmed by 1 base and J by 5 bases, leaving 15 bases between them. The DNA of the CDR3 is TGCAGTGCTAGAGGTTTAGGCAGGGGAAACAATGAGCAGTTCTTC. This sequence encodes CSARGLGRGNNEQFF.

This chain joins TRBV7-2 and TRBJ2-5; 10 bases match TRBD2. The ends lost 1 base at V and 3 bases at J; junction bases unmatched: 8. This CDR3 comprises 17 residues. Germline assignment: CDR1 SGHTA and CDR2 FQGNSA. The CDR3 loop is CASSLDPSGGLKETQYF. CDR3 nucleotide sequence: TGTGCCAGCAGCTTAGACCCTAGCGGGGGTTTGAAAGAGACCCAGTACTTC.

In this sample, this clonotype turned up a few times. V is TRBV5-1 and J is TRBJ2-3; 10 bases map to TRBD1. Germline V CDR1 and CDR2: SGHRS, YFSETQ. The CDR3 runs 14 residues. J lost 6 bases, V lost 4 bases, and 5 bases had no gene match. The CDR3 reads CASSPGTGVDTQYF. The CDR3 DNA follows: TGCGCCAGCAGCCCCGGGACAGGGGTCGATACGCAGTATTTT.

The rearrangement uses TRBV5-1 and TRBJ2-4, with unresolved D. The CDR3 totals 13 residues. The ends were cut back, 0 bases at V and 5 bases at J, with 6 bases in the middle. Germline CDR1 reads SGHRS; CDR2 reads YFSETQ. The CDR3 sequence: CASSLVRENIQYF. CDR3 nucleotide sequence: TGCGCCAGCAGCTTGGTTCGGGAAAACATTCAGTACTTC.

The chain is built from TRBV7-9 and TRBJ2-3, with D hard to call. Per germline, CDR1 SEHNR and CDR2 FQNEAQ (reference sequence). Trimming removed 2 bases at V and 4 bases at J, with 13 bases between. This CDR3 has 15 amino acids. This CDR3 reads CASSLNRGRADTQYF. The CDR3 nucleotides read TGTGCCAGCAGCTTAAATCGCGGACGGGCAGATACGCAGTATTTT.

The chain recombines TRBV3-1 with TRBJ1-2; no reliable D call. Germline V CDR1 and CDR2: LGHDT, YNNKEL (reference sequence). V gave up 0 bases and J gave up 4 bases, with 12 bases separating them. CDR3 length: 15 residues. CDR3 amino acids: CASSQERVGTYGYTF. CDR3 coding DNA: TGTGCCAGCAGCCAAGAGCGCGTCGGAACCTATGGCTACACCTTC.

This clonotype was seen a few times. This chain uses TRBV20-1 with TRBJ2-3; 7 bases match TRBD2. Germline V CDR1 and CDR2: DFQATT, SNEGSKA (reference sequence). This CDR3 has 15 amino acids. With V trimmed by 3 bases and J by 2 bases, 8 bases remained unmatched. The CDR3, as DNA: TGCAGTGCTAGTGGCCCTAGCGGAGTCACAGATACGCAGTATTTT. Translated, it gives CSASGPSGVTDTQYF.

Many counts were recorded for this clonotype. The V gene is TRBV5-1, the J gene TRBJ2-1; 12 bases fit TRBD2. CDR3 length equals 16 residues. From germline, CDR1 is SGHRS and CDR2 YFSETQ. Trimming cost V 2 bases and J 8 bases; bases outside gene matches: 8. For the CDR3, the DNA is TGCGCCAGCAGCTTCGATCTAGCGGGAGGGTCGGATGAGCAGTTCTTC. This sequence encodes CASSFDLAGGSDEQFF.

This clonotype was seen a few times. The chain recombines TRBV7-3 with TRBJ2-3; D is possibly TRBD2 (6 bases). Germline CDR1 and CDR2: SGHTA and FQGTGA. The CDR3 covers 14 residues. Trimming removed 6 bases from V and 2 bases from J, with 12 bases in between. CDR3 amino acids: CASSRDFVTDTQYF. For the CDR3, the DNA is TGTGCCAGCAGTCGGGACTTTGTCACAGATACGCAGTATTTT. Complete variable domain (other parts from reference TRBV7-3 and TRBJ2-3): GAGVSQTPSNKVTEKGKYVELRCDPISGHTALYWYRQSLGQGPEFLIYFQGTGAADDSGLPNDRFFAVRPEGSVSTLKIQRTERGDSAVYLCASSRDFVTDTQYFGPGTRLTVL.

V usage is TRBV12-3 or TRBV12-4 and J usage is TRBJ1-5; D not resolved. Trimming took 6 bases from V and 1 from J, leaving 10 bases between them. CDR3 length: 14 amino acids. This CDR3 reads CASSRDTSNQPQHF. The CDR3 DNA reads TGTGCCAGCAGCCGTGACACGAGCAATCAGCCCCAGCATTTT.

J is TRBJ2-3 and V is TRBV20-1; 9 nucleotides match TRBD2. CDR1 and CDR2 (germline): DFQATT, SNEGSKA (reference sequence). V trimming: 3 bases; J trimming: 11 bases; junction bases outside the gene matches: 15. This CDR3 has 15 amino acids. Written as DNA, the CDR3 is TGCAGTGCTAGTTACCTAAGCGGGGGGCCAGGGTGGCAGTATTTT. This codes for CSASYLSGGPGWQYF.

For the CDR3, the DNA is TGTGCCAGCAGTTACACGGGTAGCACTGAAGCTTTCTTT. Amino acid sequence: CASSYTGSTEAFF. This sequence joins TRBV6-5 and TRBJ1-1, with no clear D. The V gene's germline CDR1 is MNHEY and CDR2 SVGAGI. V lost 2 bases, J lost 4 bases, and 8 bases lay in between. The CDR3 runs to 13 residues.

The chain couples TRBV6-5 to TRBJ1-1, with 9 bases lining up with TRBD1. The CDR3 loop spans 14 amino acids. Germline CDR1 MNHEY, CDR2 SVGAGI. V shed 8 bases and J 3 bases; nucleotides not matched to a gene: 7. As DNA, the CDR3 is TGTGCCAGCGCGGCCAGGACAGGGGACACTGAAGCTTTCTTT. Amino acid sequence: CASAARTGDTEAFF.

This chain links TRBV14 with TRBJ2-1; the D gene is possibly TRBD1 (6 bases). V was shortened by 2 bases and J by 9 bases, with 14 bases between the two germline ends. The CDR3 spans 14 residues. Germline V CDR1 and CDR2: SGHDN, FVKESK. The CDR3 DNA is TGTGCCAGCAGCCAACGATCCAGGGGAACTGAGCAGTTCTTC. This sequence encodes CASSQRSRGTEQFF.

V gene TRBV20-1 combines with J gene TRBJ2-1; 8 bases map to TRBD1. J was trimmed by 0 bases and V by 6 bases; bases with no gene match: 7. Germline assignment: CDR1 DFQATT and CDR2 SNEGSKA (reference sequence). The CDR3 is 15 residues long. DNA of the CDR3: TGCAGTGCCCCTATGACAGGGGACTCCTACAATGAGCAGTTCTTC. Its translation: CSAPMTGDSYNEQFF.

CDR3 nucleotide sequence: TGTGCCAGCAGCTTTATCGGGAGTTCCTACGAGCAGTACTTC. Translating it yields CASSFIGSSYEQYF. The rearrangement joins TRBV5-5 to TRBJ2-7; a weak D match, TRBD2 (6 bases). With 2 bases removed from V and 1 base from J, the gap between germline ends came to 10 bases. Germline values: CDR1 SGHKS, CDR2 YYEKEE (reference sequence). CDR3 length equals 14 residues.

The chain recombines TRBV27 with TRBJ1-1; 7 nucleotides match TRBD1. The ends lost 5 bases at V and 5 bases at J; junction bases unmatched: 8. The CDR3 loop spans 14 amino acids. CDR1 and CDR2 (germline): MNHEY, SMNVEV (reference sequence). The CDR3 nucleotides read TGTGCCAGCAGTCCCCACGACAGGGAGACTGAAGCTTTCTTT. Its translation is CASSPHDRETEAFF.

The rearrangement uses TRBV7-2 and TRBJ1-2; 7 positions agree with TRBD1. Germline CDR1 and CDR2: SGHTA and FQGNSA. V lost 5 bases to trimming and J lost 0 bases; unmatched junction nucleotides: 6. This CDR3 has 15 amino acids. CDR3 bases: TGTGCCAGCAGCGGGGGACAGTTATCTAACTATGGCTACACCTTC. This codes for CASSGGQLSNYGYTF.

The chain couples TRBV20-1 to TRBJ2-3; D possibly uses TRBD1 or TRBD2 (6 bases each). Germline lookup yields CDR1 DFQATT and CDR2 SNEGSKA (reference sequence). Trimming pared 1 base from V and 4 bases from J, leaving 9 bases between. The CDR3 has 13 amino acids. Written as DNA, the CDR3 is TGCAGTGCTAGAGGGGGGGCGGCAGATACGCAGTATTTT. The encoded protein is CSARGGAADTQYF.

The V gene is TRBV12-3 or TRBV12-4, the J gene TRBJ2-1; the D is unclear. The ends were cut back, 8 bases at V and 3 bases at J, with 14 bases in the middle. The CDR3 totals 14 residues. CDR3: CASRIRASYNEQFF. The DNA of the CDR3 is TGTGCCAGCCGTATTCGGGCGAGCTACAATGAGCAGTTCTTC.

The chain recombines TRBV20-1 with TRBJ2-1; the D gene is possibly TRBD1 (5 bases). Trimming removed 0 bases at V and 4 bases at J, with 16 bases between. This CDR3 has 16 residues. The germline CDR1 and CDR2 sequences are DFQATT and SNEGSKA (reference sequence). The CDR3 loop is CSARDVETELYNEQFF. As DNA, the CDR3 is TGCAGTGCTAGAGATGTGGAGACAGAGCTATACAATGAGCAGTTCTTC.

V is TRBV5-1 and J is TRBJ1-1; TRBD1 is a possible D gene (5 bases). The CDR3 runs 13 residues. The germline CDR1 and CDR2 sequences are SGHRS and YFSETQ. V lost 0 bases and J 7 bases, leaving 10 bases between the germline ends. CDR3 loop: CASSLVGGIEAFF. DNA of the CDR3: TGCGCCAGCAGCTTGGTCGGGGGGATTGAAGCTTTCTTT.

The chain carries TRBV5-1 and TRBJ1-2, with 8 bases fitting TRBD1. From germline, CDR1 is SGHRS and CDR2 YFSETQ. This CDR3 is built from 14 residues. The J segment lost 8 bases and the V segment lost 0 bases, leaving 6 bases of the junction unmatched. CDR3: CASSLAGQGKGYTF. Here the CDR3 DNA reads TGCGCCAGCAGCTTGGCAGGACAGGGCAAGGGCTACACCTTC.